The next 30 T cell receptor beta chains were all read from a single sample in a study of blood T cell repertoires in COVID-19. TCRdb keeps only in-frame clones here, not all; method: immunoSEQ multiplex PCR. The sample consists of some 71,000 clones, around 90% of them appearing once. The source material was peripheral blood. These receptors were taken from a man in his fifties or sixties with acute or convalescent COVID-19.

V usage is TRBV5-6 and J usage is TRBJ1-1; 8 bases are shared with TRBD1. CDR1 is SGHDT and CDR2 is YYEEEE in the germline V gene. The trim removed 3 bases at V and 10 bases at J, leaving 5 bases unmatched. This CDR3 has 12 residues. The CDR3 is CASSYRQGRAFF. DNA for the CDR3: TGTGCCAGCAGCTATCGACAGGGGCGAGCTTTCTTT.

CDR3 protein: CASSVDREQFF. The CDR3 DNA reads as TGTGCCAGCAGCGTTGACAGAGAGCAGTTCTTC. The chain carries TRBV7-9 and TRBJ2-1; a possible D gene is TRBD1 (5 bases). The CDR3 is 11 amino acids. Germline V lookup: CDR1 SEHNR, CDR2 FQNEAQ (reference sequence). V was shortened by 5 bases and J by 10 bases, with 9 bases between the two germline ends.

CDR3 in amino acids: CASSISVTEETQYF. The CDR3 DNA follows: TGTGCCAGTAGTATCAGCGTGACAGAAGAGACCCAGTACTTC. The chain links TRBV19 to TRBJ2-5; D may be TRBD1 (5 bases). Trimming took off 3 bases at V and 3 bases at J, with 11 bases between the two ends. CDR1 is LNHDA and CDR2 is SQIVND in the germline V gene (reference sequence). This CDR3 contains 14 residues.

V and J are TRBV7-9 and TRBJ1-2; the D gene is possibly TRBD1 (6 bases). CDR1 is SEHNR and CDR2 is FQNEAQ in the germline V gene (reference sequence). Trimming stripped 5 bases from V and 6 bases from J, with 16 bases between. The CDR3 is made up of 14 amino acids. CDR3 amino acids: CASSPPRGQNGYTF. CDR3 bases: TGTGCCAGCAGCCCGCCGCGGGGGCAAAATGGCTACACCTTC.

The V and J genes are TRBV30 and TRBJ1-6; a possible D gene is TRBD1 (5 bases). Trimming removed 3 bases from V and 7 bases from J, with 16 bases in between. Germline lookup yields CDR1 GTSNPN and CDR2 SVGIG (reference sequence). This CDR3 is built from 15 residues. CDR3: CAWRGISGWNSPLHF. CDR3 DNA: TGTGCCTGGAGGGGAATATCAGGGTGGAATTCACCCCTCCACTTT.

The V call is TRBV6-5, the J call TRBJ2-7, with 7 positions matching TRBD2. The germline V gene has CDR1 MNHEY and CDR2 SVGAGI. V lost 11 bases, J lost 2 bases, and 15 bases stayed unmatched. This CDR3 contains 15 residues. DNA for the CDR3: TGTGCCCCCCCTGTCCCAGGGACTACCCCCTACGAGCAGTACTTC. Translated, it gives CAPPVPGTTPYEQYF.

V and J are TRBV6-5 and TRBJ2-1; TRBD2 matches 7 bases. Germline values: CDR1 MNHEY, CDR2 SVGAGI. J gave up 6 bases and V 8 bases, and 4 bases lay outside the gene matches. CDR3 size: 12 residues. CDR3 residues: CASLGGSNEQFF. DNA for the CDR3: TGTGCCAGCCTGGGGGGGAGCAATGAGCAGTTCTTC.

The chain combines TRBV11-2 with TRBJ1-1, with 7 bases that match TRBD1. CDR1 is SGHAT, CDR2 FQNNGV, per germline. CDR3 length: 12 amino acids. Losses at the gene ends were 7 bases for V and 8 bases for J; bases not matched to a gene: 7. CDR3 amino acids: CASTFGQAEAFF. DNA for the CDR3: TGTGCCAGCACCTTCGGACAGGCCGAAGCTTTCTTT.

The chain recombines TRBV4-1 with TRBJ1-3; TRBD1 is a possible D gene (6 bases). The V gene's germline CDR1 is MGHRA and CDR2 YSYEKL. The CDR3 consists of 14 residues. V was cut by 3 bases and J by 5 bases, with 11 bases left in between. The CDR3 DNA reads as TGCGCCAGCAGCCAGGGGGCATCTAGAAACACCATATATTTT. Amino acid sequence: CASSQGASRNTIYF.

The chain uses TRBV21-1 and TRBJ1-5; TRBD1, the D gene given by the table, was not confirmed from the DNA. TRBV21-1 is reported as a pseudogene. There are 20 residues in the CDR3. The CDR3 DNA reads as TGTGCCAGCAGCATGCGCAAATGGGCCTACCCCAAAACTAGCAATCAGCCCCAGCATTTT. Its protein product is CASSMRKWAYPKTSNQPQHF.

The gene calls are TRBV5-1 and TRBJ2-2, with a weak D call TRBD1 (5 bases). The CDR3 is 16 amino acids. V lost 5 bases to trimming and J lost 1 base, with 15 bases between them. Germline V lookup: CDR1 SGHRS, CDR2 YFSETQ. The CDR3 loop reads CASSSQVGQNTGELFF. CDR3 nucleotides: TGCGCCAGCAGTTCTCAAGTAGGACAGAACACCGGGGAGCTGTTTTTT.

The genes are TRBV27 and TRBJ2-1; D is undetermined. The CDR3 has 11 amino acids. CDR1 and CDR2 from the germline V gene are MNHEY and SMNVEV (reference sequence). Trimming stripped 6 bases from V and 2 bases from J, with 2 bases between. The CDR3 bases are TGTGCCAGCAGCACCTACAATGAGCAGTTCTTC. Encoded protein: CASSTYNEQFF.

This chain uses TRBV29-1 with TRBJ1-2, with 7 positions matching TRBD1. Trimming took 0 bases from V and 2 from J; bases not matched to a gene: 6. From germline, CDR1 is SQVTM and CDR2 ANQGSEA. The CDR3 runs to 15 residues. CDR3 in amino acids: CSVEDPGTVNYGYTF. In DNA form, the CDR3 reads TGCAGCGTTGAAGATCCTGGGACAGTCAACTATGGCTACACCTTC.

J is TRBJ2-1 and V is TRBV5-4; 7 nucleotides align to TRBD2. Germline loops: CDR1 SGHNT, CDR2 YYREEE (reference sequence). The CDR3 sequence is 17 residues long. V lost 0 bases and J lost 7; bases outside the gene matches: 13. Here the CDR3 reads CASSLGGGGSQGNEQFF. DNA for the CDR3: TGTGCCAGCAGCTTGGGAGGAGGCGGGAGCCAGGGAAATGAGCAGTTCTTC.

In its sample, this clone was seen once. The chain joins TRBV6-6 to TRBJ1-5, with 10 bases fitting TRBD1. The germline gives CDR1 MNHNY, CDR2 SVGAGI (reference sequence). The CDR3 loop spans 19 amino acids. Trimming took 5 bases from V and 2 from J; bases not matched to a gene: 15. The CDR3 DNA reads TGTGCCAGCAGTCCTCGGACGACAGGGGGCACATCAGGCAATCAGCCCCAGCATTTT. This sequence encodes CASSPRTTGGTSGNQPQHF.

This rearrangement joins TRBV27 to TRBJ2-5; the match to TRBD2 covers 11 bases. The V segment lost 6 bases and the J segment 4 bases; nucleotides outside the gene matches: 10. This CDR3 has 16 amino acids. Germline-derived CDR1 and CDR2 are MNHEY and SMNVEV (reference sequence). Here the CDR3 reads CASSSRTSGRPETQYF. CDR3 DNA: TGTGCCAGCAGCTCGCGTACTAGCGGGAGACCAGAGACCCAGTACTTC.

J is TRBJ1-1 and V is TRBV14; D possibly corresponds to TRBD1 (6 bases). Trimming removed 6 bases from V and 4 bases from J, with 21 bases in between. CDR1 and CDR2 (germline): SGHDN, FVKESK. The CDR3 spans 16 residues. The DNA of the CDR3 is TGTGCCAGCAGTGAGACAGGAAGGGCTCCGGTCACTGAAGCTTTCTTT. Protein: CASSETGRAPVTEAFF.

The chain uses TRBV12-3 or TRBV12-4 and TRBJ1-1; a possible D gene is TRBD1 (6 bases). Trimming pared 1 base from V and 8 bases from J, leaving 11 bases between. This CDR3 region has 13 residues. The chain's CDR3 is CASSLGQGREAFF. The CDR3 nucleotides read TGTGCCAGCAGTTTAGGCCAGGGGCGGGAAGCTTTCTTT.

The V gene is TRBV6-2 or TRBV6-3, the J gene TRBJ2-5; D is perhaps TRBD1 (6 bases). Germline lookup yields CDR1 MNHEY and CDR2 SVGEGT. The V end was cut by 3 bases, the J end by 2 bases, with 16 bases between. The CDR3 consists of 16 residues. The CDR3 is CASSYSPRGFQETQYF. The CDR3 coding sequence is TGTGCCAGCAGTTATTCACCTAGGGGGTTTCAAGAGACCCAGTACTTC.

The chain joins TRBV6-6 to TRBJ2-1; 15 nucleotides match TRBD2. With V trimmed by 6 bases and J by 7 bases, 4 bases remained unmatched. The CDR3 loop spans 15 amino acids. Germline CDR1 and CDR2: MNHNY and SVGAGI (reference sequence). CDR3 sequence: CASSYGTSGRNEQFF. The CDR3 nucleotides read TGTGCCAGCAGCTACGGGACTAGCGGGAGGAATGAGCAGTTCTTC.

The J gene is TRBJ2-2, the V gene TRBV29-1; TRBD2 matches 7 bases. Germline trimming cut 6 bases from V and 8 bases from J; bases unmatched to any gene: 18. Per the germline V gene, CDR1 is SQVTM and CDR2 is ANQGSEA. This CDR3 spans 16 amino acids. CDR3 in DNA: TGCAGCGTAATCTCCGGGGACTACGACCCGTCGGGGGAGCTGTTTTTT. It codes for CSVISGDYDPSGELFF.

The chain links TRBV5-1 to TRBJ2-3; 7 bases are a match to TRBD1. The CDR3 length is 14 residues. Per the germline V gene, CDR1 is SGHRS and CDR2 is YFSETQ. After removal of 2 bases from V and 4 bases from J, the junction contained 4 bases not matched to a gene. In DNA, the CDR3 is TGCGCCAGCAGCTTAGGCCAGGGGGCAGATACGCAGTATTTT. This translates into CASSLGQGADTQYF. Combining the CDR3 with reference TRBV5-1 and TRBJ2-3 gives the whole variable domain KAGVTQTPRYLIKTRGQQVTLSCSPISGHRSVSWYQQTPGQGLQFLFEYFSETQRNKGNFPGRFSGRQFSNSRSEMNVSTLELGDSALYLCASSLGQGADTQYFGPGTRLTVL.

This clone was picked up one time. The genes are TRBV5-4 and TRBJ2-7, with 9 bases matching TRBD1. CDR1 is SGHNT and CDR2 is YYREEE in the germline V gene (reference sequence). Trimming removed 9 bases from V and 5 bases from J; junction bases left unmatched: 6. The CDR3 contains 12 residues. CDR3 sequence reads: CAIQGARNEQYF. In DNA form, the CDR3 reads TGTGCCATACAGGGGGCGCGGAACGAGCAGTACTTC.

The chain links TRBV7-2 to TRBJ1-5, with D uncertain. Trimming removed 1 base from V and 1 base from J, with 8 bases in between. Germline V gene data show CDR1 as SGHTA and CDR2 as FQGNSA. The CDR3 covers 15 residues. In DNA, the CDR3 is TGTGCCAGCAGCTTAGAGATGAGGAGCAATCAGCCCCAGCATTTT. Translated, it gives CASSLEMRSNQPQHF.

The chain joins TRBV21-1 to TRBJ1-1. TRBV21-1 is a pseudogene. The CDR3 runs to 14 residues. This chain's CDR3 is CASTPGEGNTEAFF. The CDR3 DNA reads TGTGCCAGCACCCCTGGGGAGGGGAACACTGAAGCTTTCTTT.

The chain employs TRBV5-1 and TRBJ1-2, with a possible D match to TRBD1 (5 bases). The CDR3 consists of 13 residues. The germline CDR1 and CDR2 sequences are SGHRS and YFSETQ. V was pared by 4 bases and J by 3 bases, with 10 bases between. CDR3 nucleotide sequence: TGCGCCAGCAGCCTGACAGACTACTATGGCTACACCTTC. This gives the protein CASSLTDYYGYTF. Full variable domain (remainder filled in from reference TRBV5-1 and TRBJ1-2): KAGVTQTPRYLIKTRGQQVTLSCSPISGHRSVSWYQQTPGQGLQFLFEYFSETQRNKGNFPGRFSGRQFSNSRSEMNVSTLELGDSALYLCASSLTDYYGYTFGSGTRLTVV.

The chain recombines TRBV11-3 with TRBJ2-2, with 9 bases identical to TRBD1. The CDR3 has 15 residues. Trimming took 6 bases from V and 3 from J; bases not matched to a gene: 5. Germline V CDR1 and CDR2: SGHNT, YENEEA. CDR3 sequence: CASRLDRGDTGELFF. The CDR3 coding sequence is TGTGCCAGCAGACTGGACAGGGGCGACACCGGGGAGCTGTTTTTT.

The genes are TRBV11-2 and TRBJ2-2; 13 bases agree with TRBD2. Germline V lookup: CDR1 SGHAT, CDR2 FQNNGV. V gave up 5 bases and J gave up 5 bases; unmatched junction bases: 2. The CDR3 totals 15 residues. The CDR3 sequence is CASSGGLAGTGELFF. CDR3 nucleotides: TGTGCCAGCAGCGGGGGACTAGCGGGAACCGGGGAGCTGTTTTTT.

This clone was recorded only once. The chain carries TRBV25-1 and TRBJ1-2; 11 nucleotides align to TRBD1. V lost 7 bases and J lost 7; bases outside the gene matches: 11. CDR3 length: 15 residues. In germline, CDR1 is MGHDK, CDR2 SYGVNS. The CDR3 reads CASTTGGGQGAGYTF. CDR3 nucleotide sequence: TGTGCCAGCACAACAGGGGGAGGACAGGGGGCTGGCTACACCTTC.

This clone was counted only a few times. This chain connects TRBV29-1 to TRBJ1-1; 7 bases line up with TRBD1. V lost 7 bases to trimming and J lost 4 bases; unmatched junction nucleotides: 9. Looked up from germline, CDR1 is SQVTM and CDR2 is ANQGSEA. The CDR3 length is 13 residues. The CDR3 reads CSATRPGGTEAFF. As DNA, the CDR3 is TGCAGCGCCACCAGGCCAGGGGGCACTGAAGCTTTCTTT.